A selection of T cell receptor beta chains follows, all from one sample in a study of shared clonotypes between healthy human individuals. The protocol was immunoSEQ multiplex PCR, while the TCRdb copy is restricted to in-frame clones and leaves out a portion. The table includes more than 600,000 clones, under 95% detected once. What was sequenced was naive CD8+ T cells sorted from blood. The source of these receptors is a man younger than 40 in good health. CDR3s include the opening cysteine and the closing phenylalanine or tryptophan. D genes are given only for firm matches.

V	J	D	CDR3	DNA
TRBV28	TRBJ1-5	.	CASSLSPSNQPQHF	TGTGCCAGCAGTTTATCCCCTAGCAATCAGCCCCAGCATTTT
TRBV7-8	TRBJ2-7	TRBD2	CATGTSVTYEQYF	TGTGCCACGGGGACTAGCGTCACCTACGAGCAGTACTTC
TRBV29-1	TRBJ2-3	TRBD1	CSVAGTDTDTQYF	TGCAGCGTCGCCGGGACAGACACAGATACGCAGTATTTT
TRBV7-9	TRBJ2-7	.	CASSLVETPHEQYF	TGTGCCAGCAGCTTAGTGGAGACCCCTCACGAGCAGTACTTC
TRBV6-6	TRBJ2-7	.	CASSDLSGALYEQYF	TGTGCCAGCAGTGACCTCTCGGGGGCTCTCTACGAGCAGTACTTC
TRBV28	TRBJ2-1	TRBD2	CASPQKERGSYNEQFF	TGTGCCAGCCCACAAAAAGAGCGGGGCTCCTACAATGAGCAGTTCTTC
TRBV19	TRBJ2-1	TRBD2	CASSIGTSGYNEQFF	TGTGCCAGTAGTATAGGGACTAGCGGGTACAATGAGCAGTTCTTC
TRBV29-1	TRBJ2-3	TRBD2	CSVRLAESTDTQYF	TGCAGCGTTCGCCTAGCGGAGAGCACAGATACGCAGTATTTT
TRBV6-5	TRBJ2-1	.	CASSPGPTAEQFF	TGTGCCAGCAGTCCCGGGCCTACGGCGGAGCAGTTCTTC
TRBV7-9	TRBJ2-1	TRBD1	CASSFLERYRTGNDEQFF	TGTGCCAGCAGCTTCTTGGAACGATACCGGACAGGGAATGATGAGCAGTTCTTC
TRBV11-1	TRBJ2-7	TRBD1	CASSSPGTGKDEQYF	TGTGCCAGCAGCTCCCCCGGGACAGGGAAGGACGAGCAGTACTTC
TRBV5-4	TRBJ1-2	.	CASSPDLGDYGYTF	TGTGCCAGCAGCCCCGATCTTGGGGATTATGGCTACACCTTC
TRBV2	TRBJ2-3	.	CASSYPKSSPTDTQYF	TGTGCCAGCAGTTACCCCAAATCCTCTCCCACAGATACGCAGTATTTT
TRBV27	TRBJ1-1	TRBD1	CASSLPTGATEAFF	TGTGCCAGCAGCCTACCTACAGGGGCCACTGAAGCTTTCTTT
TRBV23-1	TRBJ2-7	.	CASSPGQSYEQYF	TGCGCCAGCAGTCCAGGACAGTCCTACGAGCAGTACTTC
TRBV19	TRBJ2-7	TRBD2	CASSLLGTSVDEQYF	TGTGCCAGTAGTCTATTAGGGACTAGTGTCGACGAGCAGTACTTC